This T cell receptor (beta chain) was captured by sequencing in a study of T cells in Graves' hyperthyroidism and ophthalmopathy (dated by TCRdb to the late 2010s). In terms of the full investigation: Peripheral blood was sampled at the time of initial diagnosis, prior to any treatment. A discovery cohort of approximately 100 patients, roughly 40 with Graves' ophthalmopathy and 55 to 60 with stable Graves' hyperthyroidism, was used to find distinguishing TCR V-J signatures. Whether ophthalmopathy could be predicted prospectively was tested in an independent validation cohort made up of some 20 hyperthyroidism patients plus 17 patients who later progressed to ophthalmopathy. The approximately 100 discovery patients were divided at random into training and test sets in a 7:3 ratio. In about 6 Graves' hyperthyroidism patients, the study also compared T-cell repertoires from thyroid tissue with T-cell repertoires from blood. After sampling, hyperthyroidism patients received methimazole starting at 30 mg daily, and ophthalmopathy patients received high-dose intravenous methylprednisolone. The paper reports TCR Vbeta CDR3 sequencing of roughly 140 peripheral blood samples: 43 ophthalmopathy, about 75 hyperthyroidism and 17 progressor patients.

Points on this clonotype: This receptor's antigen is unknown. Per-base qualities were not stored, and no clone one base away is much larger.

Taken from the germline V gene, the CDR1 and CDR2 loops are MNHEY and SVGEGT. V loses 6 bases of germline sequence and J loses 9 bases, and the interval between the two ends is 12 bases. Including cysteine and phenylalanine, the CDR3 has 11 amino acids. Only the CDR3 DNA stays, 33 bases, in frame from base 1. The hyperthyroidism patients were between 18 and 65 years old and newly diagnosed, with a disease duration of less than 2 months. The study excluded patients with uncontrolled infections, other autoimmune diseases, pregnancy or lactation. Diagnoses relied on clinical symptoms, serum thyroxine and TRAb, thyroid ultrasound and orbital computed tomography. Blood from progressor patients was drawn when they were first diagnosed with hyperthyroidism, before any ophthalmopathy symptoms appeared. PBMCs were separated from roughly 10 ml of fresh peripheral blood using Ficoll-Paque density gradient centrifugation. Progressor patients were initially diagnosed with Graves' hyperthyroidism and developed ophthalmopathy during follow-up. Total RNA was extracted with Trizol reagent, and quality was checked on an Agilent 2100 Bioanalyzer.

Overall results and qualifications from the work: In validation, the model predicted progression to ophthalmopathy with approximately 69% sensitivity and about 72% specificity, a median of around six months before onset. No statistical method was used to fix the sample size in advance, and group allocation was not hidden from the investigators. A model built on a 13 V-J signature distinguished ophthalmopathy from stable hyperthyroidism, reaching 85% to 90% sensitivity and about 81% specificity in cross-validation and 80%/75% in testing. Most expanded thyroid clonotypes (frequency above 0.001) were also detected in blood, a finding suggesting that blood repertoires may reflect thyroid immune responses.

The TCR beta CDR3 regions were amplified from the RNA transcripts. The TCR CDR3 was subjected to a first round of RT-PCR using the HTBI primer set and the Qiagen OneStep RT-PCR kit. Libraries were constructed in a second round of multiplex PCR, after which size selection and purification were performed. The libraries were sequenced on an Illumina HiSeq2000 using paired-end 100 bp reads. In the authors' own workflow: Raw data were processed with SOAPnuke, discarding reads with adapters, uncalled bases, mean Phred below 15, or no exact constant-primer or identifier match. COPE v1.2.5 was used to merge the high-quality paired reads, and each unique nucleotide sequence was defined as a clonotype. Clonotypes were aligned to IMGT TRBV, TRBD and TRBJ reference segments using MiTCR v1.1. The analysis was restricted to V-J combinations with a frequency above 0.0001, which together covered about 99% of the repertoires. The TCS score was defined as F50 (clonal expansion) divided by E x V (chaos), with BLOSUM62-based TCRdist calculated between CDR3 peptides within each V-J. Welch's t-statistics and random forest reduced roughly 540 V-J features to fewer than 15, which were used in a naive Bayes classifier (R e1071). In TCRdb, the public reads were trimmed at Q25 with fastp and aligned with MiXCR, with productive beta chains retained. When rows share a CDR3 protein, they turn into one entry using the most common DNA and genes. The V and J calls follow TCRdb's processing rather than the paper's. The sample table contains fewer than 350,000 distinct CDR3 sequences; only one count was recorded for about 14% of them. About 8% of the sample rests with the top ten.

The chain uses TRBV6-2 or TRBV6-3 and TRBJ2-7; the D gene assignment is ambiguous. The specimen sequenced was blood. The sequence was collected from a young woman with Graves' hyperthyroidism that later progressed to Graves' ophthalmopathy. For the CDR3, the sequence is CASRALVRQYF. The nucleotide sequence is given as TGTGCCAGCAGGGCCCTAGTGCGGCAGTACTTC.